These 17 T cell receptor beta chains share one sample of origin, sequenced in a study of T cell repertoires in cytomegalovirus infection. MiXCR, applied by TCRdb to the reads, yields one record per CDR3 protein. This table has fewer than 85,000 distinct CDR3 sequences, about 4.2% appearing once. The sample consisted of PBMCs. These receptors were obtained from a human donor in good health (CMV status not recorded). Some clones in this sample may be carry-over from other donors' samples.

This clonotype was detected many times. The J gene is TRBJ2-5, the V gene TRBV7-8; TRBD1 or TRBD2 may be the D gene (6 bases each). Germline CDR1 reads SGHVS; CDR2 reads FQNEAQ. The ends were cut back, 8 bases at V and 4 bases at J, with 14 bases in the middle. The CDR3 contains 13 residues. The CDR3 here is CASREGGTETQYF. For the CDR3, the DNA is TGTGCCAGCCGAGAGGGGGGCACAGAGACCCAGTACTTC.

At least ten counts were recorded for this clonotype. V is TRBV10-3 and J is TRBJ1-1; no clear D gene. The CDR3 spans 12 residues. V dropped 3 bases and J dropped 1 base, with 3 bases sitting between them. The germline V gene has CDR1 ENHRY and CDR2 SYGVKD. The DNA of the CDR3 is TGTGCCATCAGTGACGGGAACACTGAAGCTTTCTTT. It specifies CAISDGNTEAFF.

This clonotype occurred many times. This sequence joins TRBV11-3 and TRBJ2-5; D gene uncertain. Germline values: CDR1 SGHNT, CDR2 YENEEA. Between the trimmed V and J ends, which lost 4 bases and 0 bases, there was a span of 0 bases. This CDR3 region has 11 residues. The CDR3, as DNA: TGTGCCAGCAGCTACCAAGAGACCCAGTACTTC. Its translation: CASSYQETQYF.

This clonotype appeared a few times. The V gene is TRBV28, the J gene TRBJ1-2; 9 bases are shared with TRBD1. The CDR3 is 14 amino acids. V was clipped by 3 bases and J by 8 bases; unmatched bases: 7. From germline, CDR1 is MDHEN and CDR2 SYDVKM. CDR3 in DNA: TGTGCCAGCAGTTTTCTACAGGGGGCTAGGGGCTACACCTTC. Translation gives CASSFLQGARGYTF.

This clonotype was seen repeatedly, ten times or more. This chain connects TRBV7-3 to TRBJ2-3; D possibly corresponds to TRBD2 (5 bases). CDR1 SGHTA and CDR2 FQGTGA come from the germline V gene. This CDR3 has 15 residues. V lost 3 bases, J lost 3 bases, and 13 bases lay in between. The CDR3 spells CASSFTGRGTDTQYF. The DNA of the CDR3 is TGTGCCAGCAGCTTCACTGGCCGGGGTACAGATACGCAGTATTTT.

This clonotype was counted ten times or more. The V and J genes are TRBV5-5 and TRBJ2-1; TRBD2 might be the D (6 bases). Germline-derived CDR1 and CDR2 are SGHKS and YYEKEE (reference sequence). V was pared by 1 base and J by 2 bases, with 16 bases between. The CDR3 totals 17 residues. CDR3 DNA sequence: TGTGCCAGCAGCTTGAGCCCGGCTCGCGGGACCTACAATGAGCAGTTCTTC. This sequence encodes CASSLSPARGTYNEQFF. The variable domain in full, with the rest retrieved from reference TRBV5-5 and TRBJ2-1, is DAGVTQSPTHLIKTRGQQVTLRCSPISGHKSVSWYQQVLGQGPQFIFQYYEKEERGRGNFPDRFSARQFPNYSSELNVNALLLGDSALYLCASSLSPARGTYNEQFFGPGTRLTVL.

This clonotype was detected many times. The chain is built from TRBV11-2 and TRBJ2-5; D gene uncertain. The CDR3 sequence is 13 residues long. The ends were cut back, 5 bases at V and 6 bases at J, with 13 bases in the middle. Germline V lookup: CDR1 SGHAT, CDR2 FQNNGV. The CDR3 nucleotides read TGTGCCAGCAGCCAGGCCCCAAAGCAGACCCAGTACTTC. It is translated as CASSQAPKQTQYF.

This clonotype was observed at least ten times. The chain's CDR3 is CASSPGLAGYPTDYEQYF. CDR3 nucleotide sequence: TGTGCCAGCAGCCCAGGACTAGCGGGGTACCCCACCGACTACGAGCAGTACTTC. The gene calls are TRBV7-8 and TRBJ2-7; 12 positions agree with TRBD2. Germline V lookup: CDR1 SGHVS, CDR2 FQNEAQ. V was clipped by 5 bases and J by 3 bases; unmatched bases: 14. CDR3 length equals 18 residues.

In its sample, this clonotype was seen many times. This chain links TRBV7-9 with TRBJ2-5; either TRBD1 or TRBD2 may supply D (5 bases each). V was trimmed by 6 bases and J by 5 bases, leaving 13 bases between them. This CDR3 spans 13 amino acids. The germline CDR1 and CDR2 sequences are SEHNR and FQNEAQ (reference sequence). This chain's CDR3 is CASSPSGTETQYF. The CDR3 DNA is TGTGCCAGCAGTCCATCGGGGACGGAGACCCAGTACTTC.

This clonotype was seen ten or more times. The genes are TRBV7-9 and TRBJ1-5; D is uncertain. This CDR3 has 16 amino acids. Germline V lookup: CDR1 SEHNR, CDR2 FQNEAQ (reference sequence). V was shortened by 2 bases and J by 7 bases, with 18 bases between the two germline ends. The DNA of the CDR3 is TGTGCCAGCAGCTTATTGCCAAATTCCTTGCTGCAGCCCCAGCATTTT. It encodes CASSLLPNSLLQPQHF.

This clonotype showed up many times. The rearrangement joins TRBV7-2 to TRBJ1-1; D call uncertain. Germline V lookup: CDR1 SGHTA, CDR2 FQGNSA. Trimming stripped 4 bases from V and 2 bases from J, with 14 bases between. This CDR3 contains 15 residues. Here the CDR3 reads CASSSPSVANTEAFF. Here the CDR3 DNA reads TGTGCCAGCAGCTCCCCGTCGGTTGCCAACACTGAAGCTTTCTTT.

This clonotype was observed many times. The J gene is TRBJ2-5, the V gene TRBV18; D call uncertain. CDR1 KGHSH and CDR2 LQKENI come from the germline V gene. The CDR3 has 11 amino acids. V was pared by 2 bases and J by 3 bases, with 1 base between. The CDR3 is CASSPEETQYF. The DNA of the CDR3 is TGTGCCAGCTCACCAGAAGAGACCCAGTACTTC.

Ten or more counts support this clonotype. The rearrangement joins TRBV7-2 to TRBJ1-1; D is ambiguous. This CDR3 is 12 amino acids long. The germline gives CDR1 SGHTA, CDR2 FQGNSA. V was shortened by 2 bases and J by 8 bases, with 9 bases between the two germline ends. CDR3 in DNA: TGTGCCAGCAGCTTAATCGGGTTGGAAGCTTTCTTT. It specifies CASSLIGLEAFF. The full variable domain, completed using reference TRBV7-2 and TRBJ1-1, is GAGVSQSPSNKVTEKGKDVELRCDPISGHTALYWYRQSLGQGLEFLIYFQGNSAPDKSGLPSDRFSAERTGGSVSTLTIQRTQQEDSAVYLCASSLIGLEAFFGQGTRLTVV.

The genes are TRBV7-2 and TRBJ2-3; tentative D call: TRBD1 (6 bases). This CDR3 comprises 15 residues. V shed 3 bases and J shed 4 bases, with 14 bases lying between them. Germline V gene data show CDR1 as SGHTA and CDR2 as FQGNSA. CDR3 sequence reads: CASSLGQVLADTQYF. CDR3 DNA: TGTGCCAGCAGCTTGGGACAAGTTCTCGCAGATACGCAGTATTTT.

CDR3 bases: TGTGCCAGCAGTTACCTGGGACCTGGAAACACCATATATTTT. Translated, it gives CASSYLGPGNTIYF. The chain is built from TRBV6-2 or TRBV6-3 and TRBJ1-3; weak D call: TRBD1 (5 bases). The CDR3 sequence is 14 residues long. Trimming pared 2 bases from V and 2 bases from J, leaving 7 bases between. CDR1 and CDR2 (germline): MNHEY, SVGEGT.

This clonotype was detected ten times or more. This chain links TRBV7-2 with TRBJ2-7, with TRBD2 identical over 13 bases. Germline V gives CDR1 SGHTA, CDR2 FQGNSA. The trim removed 4 bases at V and 2 bases at J, leaving 2 bases unmatched. The CDR3 extends over 15 amino acids. The CDR3 DNA reads as TGTGCCAGCAGCTGGACTAGCGGGGGAACCTACGAGCAGTACTTC. Its translation: CASSWTSGGTYEQYF.

This clonotype was recorded at least ten times. The J gene is TRBJ1-5, the V gene TRBV7-2; 7 positions match TRBD1. The CDR3 consists of 15 residues. Germline V gene data show CDR1 as SGHTA and CDR2 as FQGNSA. Trimming removed 5 bases from V and 2 bases from J; junction bases left unmatched: 6. Written as DNA, the CDR3 is TGTGCCAGCAGCCAGGCGGGGACAGGCAATCAGCCCCAGCATTTT. This gives the protein CASSQAGTGNQPQHF.